What follows describes a single T cell receptor (beta chain). The entry originates in a study of blood T cell repertoires in COVID-19. Authors' analysis steps: Cell counts per sample came from amplifying reference gene primers. Measured with immunoSEQ multiplex PCR; TCRdb has only the in-frame clones, and not every one. The V and J calls and the clone size are those of that table, but D and trimming were determined from the DNA. Found here are about 150,000 clones, roughly 89% of them singletons; the top ten hold about 0.55%. CDR1 is SGHVS, CDR2 FQNEAQ, per germline. The CDR3 has 15 amino acids. Trimming removed 2 bases from V and 7 bases from J, with 12 bases in between.

The material sequenced was peripheral blood. The chain employs TRBV7-8 and TRBJ1-6, with D tentatively TRBD1 (6 bases). The sequence came from a man aged 45 to 65 with acute or convalescent COVID-19. The CDR3 DNA follows: TGTGCCAGCAGCTTAACAGGGTTTAGGAATTCACCCCTCCACTTT. As protein: CASSLTGFRNSPLHF.